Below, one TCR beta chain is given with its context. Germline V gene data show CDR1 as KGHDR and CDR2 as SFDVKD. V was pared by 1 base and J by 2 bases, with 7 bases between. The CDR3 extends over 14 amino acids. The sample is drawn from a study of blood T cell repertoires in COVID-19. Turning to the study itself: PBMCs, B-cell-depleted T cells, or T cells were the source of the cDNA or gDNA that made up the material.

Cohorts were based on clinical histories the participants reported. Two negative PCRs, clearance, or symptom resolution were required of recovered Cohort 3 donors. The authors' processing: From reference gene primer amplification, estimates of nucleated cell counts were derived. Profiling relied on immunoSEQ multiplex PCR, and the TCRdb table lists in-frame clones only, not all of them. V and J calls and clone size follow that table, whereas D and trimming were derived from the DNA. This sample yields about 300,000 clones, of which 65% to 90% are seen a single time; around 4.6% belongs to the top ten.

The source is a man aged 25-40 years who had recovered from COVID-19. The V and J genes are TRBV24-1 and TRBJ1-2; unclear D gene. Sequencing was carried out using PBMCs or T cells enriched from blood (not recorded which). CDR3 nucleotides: TGTGCCACCAGTGATTTTTCCGGGAACTATGGCTACACCTTC. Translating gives CATSDFSGNYGYTF.